The table lists the clone carrying this T cell receptor beta chain with a few counts. What it recognizes is unknown. Measured with immunoSEQ multiplex PCR; TCRdb has only the in-frame clones, and not every one. This repertoire shows about 120,000 clones, 85% to 95% found once; its top ten account for roughly 3%. The CDR3 sequence is 16 residues long. Germline lookup yields CDR1 MNHNS and CDR2 SASEGT. J lost 7 bases, V lost 3 bases, and 9 bases had no gene match. The data belong to a study of graft-versus-host responses after intestinal transplantation. Study at large: Recipients across the board were started on anti-thymocyte globulin induction, then kept on tacrolimus and steroids for two to three years. Study observations and caveats: When patients had graft-donor T cell macrochimerism, their allografts held high graft-versus-host to host-versus-graft clonal ratios.

The specimen comprised unstimulated CD8+ T cells sorted from spleen or lymph node cells, sampled before intestinal transplant. This receptor was taken from a human donor who received an intestinal transplant. The V and J genes are TRBV6-1 and TRBJ1-4, with 9 bases aligning to TRBD1. The CDR3 reads CASSDLQGAWGEKLFF. The DNA for the CDR3 is TGTGCCAGCAGTGACCTACAGGGGGCATGGGGTGAAAAACTGTTTTTT.